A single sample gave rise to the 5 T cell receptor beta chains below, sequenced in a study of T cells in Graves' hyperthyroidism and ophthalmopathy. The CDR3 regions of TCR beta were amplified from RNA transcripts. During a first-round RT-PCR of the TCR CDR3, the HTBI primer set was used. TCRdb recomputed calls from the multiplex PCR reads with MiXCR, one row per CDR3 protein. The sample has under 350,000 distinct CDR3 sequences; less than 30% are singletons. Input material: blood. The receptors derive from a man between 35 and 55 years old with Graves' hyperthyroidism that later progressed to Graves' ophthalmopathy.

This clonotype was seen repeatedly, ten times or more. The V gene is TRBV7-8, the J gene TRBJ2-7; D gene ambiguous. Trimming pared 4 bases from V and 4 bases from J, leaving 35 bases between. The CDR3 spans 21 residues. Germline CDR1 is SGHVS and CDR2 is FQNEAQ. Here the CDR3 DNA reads TGTGCCAGCAGCTCTAGGGATCCTAGTGGTCGATTATCTTCTTCTATTTACGAGCAGTACTTC. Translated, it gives CASSSRDPSGRLSSSIYEQYF.

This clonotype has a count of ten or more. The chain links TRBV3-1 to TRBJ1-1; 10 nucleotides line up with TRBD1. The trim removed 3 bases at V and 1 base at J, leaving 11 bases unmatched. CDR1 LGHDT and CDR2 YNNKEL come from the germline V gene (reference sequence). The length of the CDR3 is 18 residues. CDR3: CASSQKGQGSPTNTEAFF. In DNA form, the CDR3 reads TGTGCCAGCAGCCAGAAGGGACAGGGGTCCCCAACGAACACTGAAGCTTTCTTT.

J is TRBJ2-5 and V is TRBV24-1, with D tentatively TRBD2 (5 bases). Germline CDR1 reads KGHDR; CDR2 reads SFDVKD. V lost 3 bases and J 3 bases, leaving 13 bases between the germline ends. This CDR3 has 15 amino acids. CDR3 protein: CATSDKTGKEETQYF. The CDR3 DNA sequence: TGTGCCACCAGTGATAAAACGGGGAAGGAAGAGACCCAGTACTTC.

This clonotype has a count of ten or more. The CDR3 coding sequence is TGTGCCAGTAGCGGGCTGGGCTCCCCCGCGGGGCAGTACTTC. Encoded protein: CASSGLGSPAGQYF. The genes are TRBV19 and TRBJ2-7; TRBD2 is a possible D gene (5 bases). Germline V lookup: CDR1 LNHDA, CDR2 SQIVND (reference sequence). The CDR3 contains 14 residues. Trimming removed 6 bases at V and 9 bases at J, with 21 bases between.

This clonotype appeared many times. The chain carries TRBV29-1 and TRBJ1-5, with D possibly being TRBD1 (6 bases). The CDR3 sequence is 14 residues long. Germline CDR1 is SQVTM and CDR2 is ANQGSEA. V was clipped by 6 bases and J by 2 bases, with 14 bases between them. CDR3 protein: CSVAQGSGNQPQHF. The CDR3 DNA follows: TGCAGCGTAGCGCAGGGGTCCGGCAATCAGCCCCAGCATTTT.